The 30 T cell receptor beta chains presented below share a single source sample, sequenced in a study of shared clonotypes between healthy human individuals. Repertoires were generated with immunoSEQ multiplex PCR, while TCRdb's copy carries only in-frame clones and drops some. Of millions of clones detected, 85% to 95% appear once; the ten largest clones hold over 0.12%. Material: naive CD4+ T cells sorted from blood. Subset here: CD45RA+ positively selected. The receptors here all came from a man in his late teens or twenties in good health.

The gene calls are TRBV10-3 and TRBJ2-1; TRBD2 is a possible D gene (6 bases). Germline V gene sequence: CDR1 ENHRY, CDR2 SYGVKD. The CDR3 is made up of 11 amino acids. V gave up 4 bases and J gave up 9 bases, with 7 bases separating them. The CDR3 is CAISGGVEQFF. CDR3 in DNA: TGTGCCATCAGTGGGGGGGTTGAGCAGTTCTTC.

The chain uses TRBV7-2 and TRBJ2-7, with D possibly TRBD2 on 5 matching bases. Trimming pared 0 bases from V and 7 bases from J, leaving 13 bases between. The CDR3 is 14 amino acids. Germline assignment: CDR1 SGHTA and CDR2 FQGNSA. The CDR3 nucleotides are TGTGCCAGCAGCTTAGCGGTGGGAGCCGGGGAGCAGTACTTC. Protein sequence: CASSLAVGAGEQYF.

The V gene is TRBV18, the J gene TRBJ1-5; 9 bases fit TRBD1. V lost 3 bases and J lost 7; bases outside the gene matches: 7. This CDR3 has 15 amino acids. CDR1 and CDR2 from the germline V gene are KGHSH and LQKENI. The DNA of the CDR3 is TGTGCCAGCTCACCGGGGACAGGGAAAGTACAGCCCCAGCATTTT. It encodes CASSPGTGKVQPQHF.

CDR3 sequence: CASSIFGQDTEQYF. As DNA, the CDR3 is TGTGCCAGTAGTATATTTGGTCAGGACACCGAGCAGTACTTC. The chain recombines TRBV19 with TRBJ2-7, with TRBD1 as a possible D gene (5 bases). The CDR3 has 14 residues. The ends were cut back, 2 bases at V and 6 bases at J, with 14 bases in the middle. Germline V gene lookup returns CDR1 LNHDA and CDR2 SQIVND (reference sequence).

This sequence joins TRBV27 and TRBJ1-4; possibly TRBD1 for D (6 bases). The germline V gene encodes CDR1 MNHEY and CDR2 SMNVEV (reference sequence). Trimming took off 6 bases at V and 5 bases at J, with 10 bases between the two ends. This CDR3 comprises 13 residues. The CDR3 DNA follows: TGTGCCAGCAGCCCAGGACAGAATGAAAAACTGTTTTTT. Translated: CASSPGQNEKLFF.

The CDR3 sequence: CASSAPPFYEQYF. As DNA, the CDR3 is TGTGCCAGCAGTGCCCCTCCTTTCTACGAGCAGTACTTC. The V and J genes are TRBV6-1 and TRBJ2-7; D is uncertain. The germline V and J ends were trimmed by 4 bases and 3 bases, with 10 bases remaining between them. The germline V gene encodes CDR1 MNHNS and CDR2 SASEGT. This CDR3 has 13 amino acids.

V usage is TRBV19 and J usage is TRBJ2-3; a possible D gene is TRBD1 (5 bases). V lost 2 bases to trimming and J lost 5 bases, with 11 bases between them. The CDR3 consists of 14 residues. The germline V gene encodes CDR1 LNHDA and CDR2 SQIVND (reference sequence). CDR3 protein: CASSITGSEDTQYF. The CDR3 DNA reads TGTGCCAGTAGTATAACAGGTTCGGAAGATACGCAGTATTTT.

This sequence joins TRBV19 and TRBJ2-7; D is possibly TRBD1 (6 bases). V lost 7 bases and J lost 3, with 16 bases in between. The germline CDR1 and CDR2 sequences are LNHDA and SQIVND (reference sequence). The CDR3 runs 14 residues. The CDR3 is CASNPGTTNYEQYF. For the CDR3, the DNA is TGTGCCAGTAACCCCGGGACAACCAACTACGAGCAGTACTTC.

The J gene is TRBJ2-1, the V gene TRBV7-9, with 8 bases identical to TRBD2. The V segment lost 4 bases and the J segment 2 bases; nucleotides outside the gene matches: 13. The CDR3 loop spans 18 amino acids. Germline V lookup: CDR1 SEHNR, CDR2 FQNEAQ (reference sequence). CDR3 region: CASSSRMLSGMTYNEQFF. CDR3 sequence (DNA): TGTGCCAGCAGCTCTAGGATGCTTAGCGGGATGACCTACAATGAGCAGTTCTTC.

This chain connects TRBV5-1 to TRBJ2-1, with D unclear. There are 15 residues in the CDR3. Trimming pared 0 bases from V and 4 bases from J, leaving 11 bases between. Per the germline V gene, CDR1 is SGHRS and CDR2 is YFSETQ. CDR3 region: CASSLGPGYYNEQFF. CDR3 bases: TGCGCCAGCAGCTTGGGCCCAGGATATTACAATGAGCAGTTCTTC.

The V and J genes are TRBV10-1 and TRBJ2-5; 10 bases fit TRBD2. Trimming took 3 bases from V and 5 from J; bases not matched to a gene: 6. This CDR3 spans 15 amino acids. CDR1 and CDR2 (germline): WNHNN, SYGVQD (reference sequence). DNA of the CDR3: TGCGCCAGCAGTGAAGTAGCGGGAGGACGGGAGACCCAGTACTTC. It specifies CASSEVAGGRETQYF.

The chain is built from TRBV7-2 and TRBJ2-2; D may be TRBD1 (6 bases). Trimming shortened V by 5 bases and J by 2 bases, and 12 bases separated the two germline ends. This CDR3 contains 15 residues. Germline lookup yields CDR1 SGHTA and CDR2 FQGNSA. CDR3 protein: CASSRTVENTGELFF. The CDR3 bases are TGTGCCAGCAGCCGGACAGTGGAAAACACCGGGGAGCTGTTTTTT.

The CDR3: CATSRNPLGTGVQPQHF. Written as DNA, the CDR3 is TGTGCCACCAGCAGAAATCCCCTCGGGACAGGGGTTCAGCCCCAGCATTTT. The chain couples TRBV15 to TRBJ1-5, with 10 bases identical to TRBD1. Germline loops: CDR1 LNHNV, CDR2 YYDKDF (reference sequence). This CDR3 region has 17 residues. The trim removed 2 bases at V and 6 bases at J, leaving 10 bases unmatched.

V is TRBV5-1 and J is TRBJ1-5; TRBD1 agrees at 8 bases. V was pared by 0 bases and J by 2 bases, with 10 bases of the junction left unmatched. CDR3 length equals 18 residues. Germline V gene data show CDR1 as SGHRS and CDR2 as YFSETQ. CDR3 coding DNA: TGCGCCAGCAGCTTGGTCCCCCCAGGGGGCGAAGGCAATCAGCCCCAGCATTTT. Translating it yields CASSLVPPGGEGNQPQHF.

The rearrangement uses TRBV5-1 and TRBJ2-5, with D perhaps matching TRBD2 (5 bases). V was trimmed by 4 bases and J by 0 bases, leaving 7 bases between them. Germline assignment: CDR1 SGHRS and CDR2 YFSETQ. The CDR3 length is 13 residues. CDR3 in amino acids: CASSGENQETQYF. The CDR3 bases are TGCGCCAGCAGCGGGGAGAACCAAGAGACCCAGTACTTC.

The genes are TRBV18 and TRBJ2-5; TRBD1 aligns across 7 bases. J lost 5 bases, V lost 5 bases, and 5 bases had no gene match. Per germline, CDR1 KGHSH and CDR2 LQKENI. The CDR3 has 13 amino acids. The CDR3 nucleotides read TGTGCCAGCTCATCGGGGACAGCGGAGACCCAGTACTTC. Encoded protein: CASSSGTAETQYF.

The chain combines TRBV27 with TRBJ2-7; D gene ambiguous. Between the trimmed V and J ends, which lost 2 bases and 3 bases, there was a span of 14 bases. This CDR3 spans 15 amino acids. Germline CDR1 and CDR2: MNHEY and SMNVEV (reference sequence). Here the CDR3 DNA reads TGTGCCAGCAGTTTAGGGTCAGCCACATTCTACGAGCAGTACTTC. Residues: CASSLGSATFYEQYF.

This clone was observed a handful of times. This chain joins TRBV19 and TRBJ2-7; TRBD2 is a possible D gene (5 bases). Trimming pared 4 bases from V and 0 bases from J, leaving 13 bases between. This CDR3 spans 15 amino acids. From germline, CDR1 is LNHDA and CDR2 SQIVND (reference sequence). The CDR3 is CASSTRRTDSYEQYF. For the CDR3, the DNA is TGTGCCAGTAGTACCAGGAGGACGGACTCCTACGAGCAGTACTTC.

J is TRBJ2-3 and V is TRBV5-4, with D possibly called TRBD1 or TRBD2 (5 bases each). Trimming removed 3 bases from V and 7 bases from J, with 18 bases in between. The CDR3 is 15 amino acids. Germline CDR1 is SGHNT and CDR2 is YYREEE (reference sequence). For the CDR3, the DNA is TGTGCCAGCAGCTCAAGGGACGGTCATAAGTATACGCAGTATTTT. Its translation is CASSSRDGHKYTQYF.

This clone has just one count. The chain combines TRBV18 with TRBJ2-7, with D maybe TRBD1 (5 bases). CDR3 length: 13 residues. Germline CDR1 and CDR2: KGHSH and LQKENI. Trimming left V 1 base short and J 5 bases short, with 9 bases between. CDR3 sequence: CASSPQSGNEQYF. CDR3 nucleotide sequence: TGTGCCAGCTCACCACAGTCAGGGAACGAGCAGTACTTC.

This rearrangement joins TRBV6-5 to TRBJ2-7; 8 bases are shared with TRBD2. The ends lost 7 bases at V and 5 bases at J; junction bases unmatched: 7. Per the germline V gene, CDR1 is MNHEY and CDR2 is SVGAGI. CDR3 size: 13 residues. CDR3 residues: CASNRGGEHEQYF. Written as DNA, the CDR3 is TGTGCCAGCAACCGGGGGGGGGAACACGAGCAGTACTTC.

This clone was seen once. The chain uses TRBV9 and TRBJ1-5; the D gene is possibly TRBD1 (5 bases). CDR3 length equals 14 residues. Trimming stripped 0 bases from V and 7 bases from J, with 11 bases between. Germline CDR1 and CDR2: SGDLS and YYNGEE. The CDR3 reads CASSVGGWEQPQHF. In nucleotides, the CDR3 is TGTGCCAGCAGCGTAGGGGGGTGGGAGCAGCCCCAGCATTTT.

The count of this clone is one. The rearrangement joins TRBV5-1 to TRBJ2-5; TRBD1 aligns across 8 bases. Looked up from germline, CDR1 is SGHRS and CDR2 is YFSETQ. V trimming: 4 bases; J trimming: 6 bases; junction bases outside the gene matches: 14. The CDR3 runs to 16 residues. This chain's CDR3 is CASSQGTGALLQTQYF. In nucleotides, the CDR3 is TGCGCCAGCAGCCAGGGGACAGGAGCCCTCTTGCAGACCCAGTACTTC.

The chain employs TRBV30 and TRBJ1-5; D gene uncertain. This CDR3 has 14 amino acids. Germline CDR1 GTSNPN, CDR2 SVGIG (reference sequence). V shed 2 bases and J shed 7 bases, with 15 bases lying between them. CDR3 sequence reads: CAWSPDSFGQPQHF. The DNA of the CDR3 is TGTGCCTGGAGTCCAGACTCGTTTGGCCAGCCCCAGCATTTT.

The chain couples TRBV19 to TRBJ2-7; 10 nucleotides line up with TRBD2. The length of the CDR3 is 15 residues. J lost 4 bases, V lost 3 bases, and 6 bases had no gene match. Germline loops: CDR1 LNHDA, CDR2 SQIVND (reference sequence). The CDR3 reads CASSIGPAGGYEQYF. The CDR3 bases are TGTGCCAGTAGTATCGGTCCAGCGGGGGGGTACGAGCAGTACTTC.

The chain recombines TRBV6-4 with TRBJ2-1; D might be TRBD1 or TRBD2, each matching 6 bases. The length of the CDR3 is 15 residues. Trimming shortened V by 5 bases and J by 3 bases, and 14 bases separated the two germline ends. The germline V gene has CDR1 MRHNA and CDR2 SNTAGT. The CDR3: CASSLSGEDYNEQFF. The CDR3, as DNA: TGTGCCAGCAGTTTATCAGGGGAGGACTACAATGAGCAGTTCTTC.

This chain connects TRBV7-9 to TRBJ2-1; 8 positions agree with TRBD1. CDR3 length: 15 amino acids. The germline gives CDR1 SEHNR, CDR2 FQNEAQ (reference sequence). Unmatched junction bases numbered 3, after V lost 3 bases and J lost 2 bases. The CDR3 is CASSLPGQAYNEQFF. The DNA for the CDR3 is TGTGCCAGCAGCTTGCCGGGACAGGCCTACAATGAGCAGTTCTTC.

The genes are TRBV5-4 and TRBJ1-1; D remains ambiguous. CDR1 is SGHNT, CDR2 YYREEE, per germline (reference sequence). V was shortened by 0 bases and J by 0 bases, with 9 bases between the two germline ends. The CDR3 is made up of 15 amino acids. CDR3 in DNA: TGTGCCAGCAGCTTGGATCAGAGAATGAACACTGAAGCTTTCTTT. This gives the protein CASSLDQRMNTEAFF.

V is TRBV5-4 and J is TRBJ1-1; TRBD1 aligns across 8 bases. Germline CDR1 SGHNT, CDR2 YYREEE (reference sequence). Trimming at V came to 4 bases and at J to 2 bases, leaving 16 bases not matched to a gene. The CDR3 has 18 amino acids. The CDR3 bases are TGTGCCAGCAGCCAAGATTCCAGGGCCCCAGGGGGCAACACTGAAGCTTTCTTT. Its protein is CASSQDSRAPGGNTEAFF.

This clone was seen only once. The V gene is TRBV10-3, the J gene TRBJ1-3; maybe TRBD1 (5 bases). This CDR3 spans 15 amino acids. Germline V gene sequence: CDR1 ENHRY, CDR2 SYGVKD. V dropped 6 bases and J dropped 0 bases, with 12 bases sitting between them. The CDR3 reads CAIRPGLSSGNTIYF. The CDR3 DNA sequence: TGTGCCATCAGGCCGGGACTGAGCTCTGGAAACACCATATATTTT.